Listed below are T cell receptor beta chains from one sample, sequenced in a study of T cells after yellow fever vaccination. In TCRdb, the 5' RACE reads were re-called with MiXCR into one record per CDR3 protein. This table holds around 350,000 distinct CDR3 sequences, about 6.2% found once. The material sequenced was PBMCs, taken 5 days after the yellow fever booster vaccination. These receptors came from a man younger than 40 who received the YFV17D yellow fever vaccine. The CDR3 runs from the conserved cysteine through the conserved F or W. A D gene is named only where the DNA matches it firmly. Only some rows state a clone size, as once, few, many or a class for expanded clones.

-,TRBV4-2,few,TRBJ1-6,TGTGCCAGCAGCCAGGTAGAACTCCATTCACCCCTCCACTTT,CASSQVELHSPLHF
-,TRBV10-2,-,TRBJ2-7,TGCGCCACCGCGACCGGGTACGAGCAGTACTTC,CATATGYEQYF
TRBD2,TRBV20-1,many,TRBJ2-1,TGCAGTGCTAGGCGGGGGGACTACAATGAGCAGTTCTTC,CSARRGDYNEQFF
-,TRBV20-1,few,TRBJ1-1,TGCAGTGCTAGAACCGTAGAGGTGAACACTGAAGCTTTCTTT,CSARTVEVNTEAFF
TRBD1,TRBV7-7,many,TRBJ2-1,TGTGCCAGCAGCTCCCTACCGGGACAGGATGACAATGAGCAGTTCTTC,CASSSLPGQDDNEQFF
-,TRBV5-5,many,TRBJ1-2,TGTGCCAGCAGCTCGCTGGGGGGCTATGGCTACACCTTC,CASSSLGGYGYTF
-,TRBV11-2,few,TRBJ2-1,TGTGCCAGCAGCTTAGTCGATGGCTTAGCGTATAATTCCTACAATGAGCAGTTCTTC,CASSLVDGLAYNSYNEQFF
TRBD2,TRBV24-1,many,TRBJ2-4,TGTGCCACCAGGCCGGGACTAGCGGGAGCTTTAGGCAAAAACATTCAGTACTTC,CATRPGLAGALGKNIQYF
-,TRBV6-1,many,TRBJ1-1,TGTGCCAGCAGTGTTTCGGGGGCAGGTACTGAAGCTTTCTTT,CASSVSGAGTEAFF
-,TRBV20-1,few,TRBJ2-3,TGCAGTGCGATCTTAGCACCTCGCACAGATACGCAGTATTTT,CSAILAPRTDTQYF
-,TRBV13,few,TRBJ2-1,TGTGCCAGCAGCTCCCCCCTAGTTGAGCAGTTCTTC,CASSSPLVEQFF
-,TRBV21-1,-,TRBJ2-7,TGTGCCAGCAGCACCGGGGGCGCCCCCTACGAGCAGTACTTC,CASSTGGAPYEQYF
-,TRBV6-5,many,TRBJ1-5,TGTGCCAGCAGTTTTAGTGGTCAGCCCCAGCATTTT,CASSFSGQPQHF
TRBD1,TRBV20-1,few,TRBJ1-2,TGCAGTGCTAGAAGAGTTGGGACAGGGGGCTTCGATGGCTACACCTTC,CSARRVGTGGFDGYTF
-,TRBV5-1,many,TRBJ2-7,TGCGCCAGCAGCTTGTACTCCGGCTCCTACGAGCAGTACTTC,CASSLYSGSYEQYF